The next 17 T cell receptor beta chains were all read from a single sample in a study of Ad26.COV2.S vaccination and SARS-CoV-2 variants. Produced via immunoSEQ multiplex PCR; TCRdb's table is partial and in-frame only. This table has about 350,000 clones, about 85% appearing once. This sample's treatment: about 20 received Ad26.COV2.S at low or high dose, single or two shots; roughly 5 received placebo; per-sample allocation not given. Specimens were obtained on day 63 following the first vaccine or placebo injection. Material: peripheral blood, obtained in a trial of Ad26.COV2.S vaccine versus placebo. These receptors were collected from a person aged 18 to 59 who received the Ad26.COV2.S COVID-19 vaccine or a placebo.

The chain is built from TRBV7-3 and TRBJ2-2; TRBD2 aligns across 8 bases. The V gene's germline CDR1 is SGHTA and CDR2 FQGTGA. The CDR3 spans 15 residues. The V gene end was trimmed by 5 bases and the J gene end by 6 bases; junction bases not matched to a gene: 8. The CDR3 is CASSRQRERSGELFF. CDR3 DNA: TGTGCCAGCAGCAGACAGCGGGAGAGGTCCGGGGAGCTGTTTTTT.

This clone was detected a few times. The V call is TRBV28, the J call TRBJ2-7, with 12 bases fitting TRBD2. The CDR3 is made up of 15 amino acids. V shed 5 bases and J 4 bases; nucleotides not matched to a gene: 6. Germline-derived CDR1 and CDR2 are MDHEN and SYDVKM. CDR3 in amino acids: CASSIGLAGTYEQYF. The CDR3 DNA is TGTGCCAGCAGTATCGGACTAGCGGGGACATACGAGCAGTACTTC. Using reference TRBV28 and TRBJ2-7 for the parts outside the CDR3, the full variable domain is DVKVTQSSRYLVKRTGEKVFLECVQDMDHENMFWYRQDPGLGLRLIYFSYDVKMKEKGDIPEGYSVSREKKERFSLILESASTNQTSMYLCASSIGLAGTYEQYFGPGTRLTVT.

The chain is built from TRBV29-1 and TRBJ2-7; D is ambiguous. V was trimmed by 5 bases and J by 0 bases, leaving 11 bases between them. CDR3 length: 13 amino acids. The germline V gene has CDR1 SQVTM and CDR2 ANQGSEA. The DNA for the CDR3 is TGCAGCGTTCAGCCAGACCACTCCTACGAGCAGTACTTC. Encoded protein: CSVQPDHSYEQYF.

The rearrangement links TRBV6-5 to TRBJ1-4; 8 bases fit TRBD1. Losses at the gene ends were 6 bases for V and 8 bases for J; bases not matched to a gene: 11. This CDR3 contains 15 residues. The V gene's germline CDR1 is MNHEY and CDR2 SVGAGI. This chain's CDR3 is CASSDRQGKSEKLFF. In DNA form, the CDR3 reads TGTGCCAGCAGCGACAGACAGGGGAAGTCCGAAAAACTGTTTTTT.

The rearrangement uses TRBV20-1 and TRBJ2-3, with 10 bases fitting TRBD2. Germline CDR1 reads DFQATT; CDR2 reads SNEGSKA (reference sequence). The CDR3 runs to 17 residues. Germline trimming cut 3 bases from V and 4 bases from J; bases unmatched to any gene: 13. CDR3 DNA sequence: TGCAGTGCTAGTGAAGGCGGCCTAGCGGGGGACTCAGATACGCAGTATTTT. This gives the protein CSASEGGLAGDSDTQYF.

The rearrangement uses TRBV23-1 and TRBJ2-1; D is unresolved. TRBV23-1 is annotated as an ORF whose role is uncertain. The V gene lost 6 bases and the J gene lost 11 bases, with 14 bases spanning the gap. The CDR3 totals 12 residues. In nucleotides, the CDR3 is TGCGCCAGCAGCCGACCTATTGAGAAGCAGTTCTTC. Translated: CASSRPIEKQFF.

This rearrangement joins TRBV4-3 to TRBJ1-2, with D uncertain. This CDR3 is built from 15 residues. V was shortened by 0 bases and J by 10 bases, with 18 bases between the two germline ends. CDR1 is LGHNA and CDR2 is YSLEER in the germline V gene. CDR3 residues: CASSQDLVKTNIYTF. DNA for the CDR3: TGCGCCAGCAGCCAAGATTTGGTCAAGACAAACATCTACACCTTC.

This clone was recorded only once. This rearrangement joins TRBV12-3 or TRBV12-4 to TRBJ2-1; no clear D gene. The CDR3 spans 13 residues. Trimming removed 7 bases from V and 2 bases from J, with 9 bases in between. DNA for the CDR3: TGTGCCAGCACCTCGCGCCCCTACAATGAGCAGTTCTTC. Protein: CASTSRPYNEQFF.

The chain carries TRBV27 and TRBJ2-2; 9 bases are a match to TRBD1. Germline assignment: CDR1 MNHEY and CDR2 SMNVEV (reference sequence). This CDR3 is built from 14 residues. Unmatched junction bases numbered 3, after V lost 7 bases and J lost 3 bases. The CDR3 here is CASTRDRDTGELFF. In nucleotides, the CDR3 is TGTGCCAGCACTCGGGACAGGGACACCGGGGAGCTGTTTTTT.

The chain employs TRBV5-1 and TRBJ1-1; 9 bases line up with TRBD1. Per the germline V gene, CDR1 is SGHRS and CDR2 is YFSETQ. Trimming at V came to 3 bases and at J to 0 bases, leaving 0 bases not matched to a gene. The CDR3 sequence is 14 residues long. CDR3 sequence reads: CASSYRGLNTEAFF. The DNA for the CDR3 is TGCGCCAGCAGCTACAGGGGGCTGAACACTGAAGCTTTCTTT. The full variable domain, its missing parts supplied by reference TRBV5-1 and TRBJ1-1, is KAGVTQTPRYLIKTRGQQVTLSCSPISGHRSVSWYQQTPGQGLQFLFEYFSETQRNKGNFPGRFSGRQFSNSRSEMNVSTLELGDSALYLCASSYRGLNTEAFFGQGTRLTVV.

The V call is TRBV27, the J call TRBJ2-3; 7 bases match TRBD2. Germline V gene lookup returns CDR1 MNHEY and CDR2 SMNVEV (reference sequence). J was trimmed by 0 bases and V by 3 bases; bases with no gene match: 6. CDR3 length: 16 residues. The CDR3 region is CASSLESGASTDTQYF. The CDR3 region has the DNA TGTGCCAGCAGTTTGGAGAGCGGGGCGAGCACAGATACGCAGTATTTT.

The genes are TRBV5-1 and TRBJ1-1; D unresolved. Germline loops: CDR1 SGHRS, CDR2 YFSETQ. The CDR3 is 14 amino acids. V lost 2 bases to trimming and J lost 5 bases, with 13 bases between them. The CDR3 region is CASSLGGSGTEAFF. CDR3 nucleotides: TGCGCCAGCAGCTTAGGAGGTTCGGGTACTGAAGCTTTCTTT.

This chain connects TRBV2 to TRBJ2-3, with D maybe TRBD1 (5 bases). The CDR3 is 15 amino acids. V was pared by 0 bases and J by 1 base, with 8 bases between. Germline V gene data show CDR1 as SNHLY and CDR2 as FYNNEI. The CDR3 spells CASSEALGGTDTQYF. The DNA of the CDR3 is TGTGCCAGCAGTGAAGCGCTAGGGGGCACAGATACGCAGTATTTT.

The rearrangement links TRBV5-1 to TRBJ1-2; a possible D gene is TRBD1 (5 bases). This CDR3 is 13 amino acids long. V lost 0 bases, J lost 3 bases, and 6 bases lay in between. The V gene's germline CDR1 is SGHRS and CDR2 YFSETQ. CDR3 DNA: TGCGCCAGCAGCTTGGCCAGGGACTATGGCTACACCTTC. Translation gives CASSLARDYGYTF.

The table lists this clone with a count of one. This chain links TRBV27 with TRBJ2-5; no firm D call. The CDR3 sequence is 13 residues long. V shed 5 bases and J shed 7 bases, with 14 bases lying between them. Per germline, CDR1 MNHEY and CDR2 SMNVEV (reference sequence). The CDR3 protein is CASSPTNVGTQYF. CDR3 nucleotide sequence: TGTGCCAGCAGTCCGACCAACGTGGGGACCCAGTACTTC.

The chain carries TRBV4-2 and TRBJ2-7; 9 bases map to TRBD1. The CDR3 spans 16 residues. Germline CDR1 is LGHNA and CDR2 is YNFKEQ. The V segment lost 1 base and the J segment 4 bases; nucleotides outside the gene matches: 8. The CDR3 spells CASSQGRGTGNYEQYF. The CDR3 nucleotides are TGTGCCAGCAGCCAAGGGAGGGGGACAGGGAATTACGAGCAGTACTTC.

The V and J genes are TRBV9 and TRBJ2-5; unclear D gene. Germline V lookup: CDR1 SGDLS, CDR2 YYNGEE. CDR3 length equals 15 residues. V dropped 0 bases and J dropped 5 bases, with 14 bases sitting between them. The CDR3 DNA sequence: TGTGCCAGCAGCGTAGATGACGGGCGGATGGAGACCCAGTACTTC. Translation gives CASSVDDGRMETQYF.